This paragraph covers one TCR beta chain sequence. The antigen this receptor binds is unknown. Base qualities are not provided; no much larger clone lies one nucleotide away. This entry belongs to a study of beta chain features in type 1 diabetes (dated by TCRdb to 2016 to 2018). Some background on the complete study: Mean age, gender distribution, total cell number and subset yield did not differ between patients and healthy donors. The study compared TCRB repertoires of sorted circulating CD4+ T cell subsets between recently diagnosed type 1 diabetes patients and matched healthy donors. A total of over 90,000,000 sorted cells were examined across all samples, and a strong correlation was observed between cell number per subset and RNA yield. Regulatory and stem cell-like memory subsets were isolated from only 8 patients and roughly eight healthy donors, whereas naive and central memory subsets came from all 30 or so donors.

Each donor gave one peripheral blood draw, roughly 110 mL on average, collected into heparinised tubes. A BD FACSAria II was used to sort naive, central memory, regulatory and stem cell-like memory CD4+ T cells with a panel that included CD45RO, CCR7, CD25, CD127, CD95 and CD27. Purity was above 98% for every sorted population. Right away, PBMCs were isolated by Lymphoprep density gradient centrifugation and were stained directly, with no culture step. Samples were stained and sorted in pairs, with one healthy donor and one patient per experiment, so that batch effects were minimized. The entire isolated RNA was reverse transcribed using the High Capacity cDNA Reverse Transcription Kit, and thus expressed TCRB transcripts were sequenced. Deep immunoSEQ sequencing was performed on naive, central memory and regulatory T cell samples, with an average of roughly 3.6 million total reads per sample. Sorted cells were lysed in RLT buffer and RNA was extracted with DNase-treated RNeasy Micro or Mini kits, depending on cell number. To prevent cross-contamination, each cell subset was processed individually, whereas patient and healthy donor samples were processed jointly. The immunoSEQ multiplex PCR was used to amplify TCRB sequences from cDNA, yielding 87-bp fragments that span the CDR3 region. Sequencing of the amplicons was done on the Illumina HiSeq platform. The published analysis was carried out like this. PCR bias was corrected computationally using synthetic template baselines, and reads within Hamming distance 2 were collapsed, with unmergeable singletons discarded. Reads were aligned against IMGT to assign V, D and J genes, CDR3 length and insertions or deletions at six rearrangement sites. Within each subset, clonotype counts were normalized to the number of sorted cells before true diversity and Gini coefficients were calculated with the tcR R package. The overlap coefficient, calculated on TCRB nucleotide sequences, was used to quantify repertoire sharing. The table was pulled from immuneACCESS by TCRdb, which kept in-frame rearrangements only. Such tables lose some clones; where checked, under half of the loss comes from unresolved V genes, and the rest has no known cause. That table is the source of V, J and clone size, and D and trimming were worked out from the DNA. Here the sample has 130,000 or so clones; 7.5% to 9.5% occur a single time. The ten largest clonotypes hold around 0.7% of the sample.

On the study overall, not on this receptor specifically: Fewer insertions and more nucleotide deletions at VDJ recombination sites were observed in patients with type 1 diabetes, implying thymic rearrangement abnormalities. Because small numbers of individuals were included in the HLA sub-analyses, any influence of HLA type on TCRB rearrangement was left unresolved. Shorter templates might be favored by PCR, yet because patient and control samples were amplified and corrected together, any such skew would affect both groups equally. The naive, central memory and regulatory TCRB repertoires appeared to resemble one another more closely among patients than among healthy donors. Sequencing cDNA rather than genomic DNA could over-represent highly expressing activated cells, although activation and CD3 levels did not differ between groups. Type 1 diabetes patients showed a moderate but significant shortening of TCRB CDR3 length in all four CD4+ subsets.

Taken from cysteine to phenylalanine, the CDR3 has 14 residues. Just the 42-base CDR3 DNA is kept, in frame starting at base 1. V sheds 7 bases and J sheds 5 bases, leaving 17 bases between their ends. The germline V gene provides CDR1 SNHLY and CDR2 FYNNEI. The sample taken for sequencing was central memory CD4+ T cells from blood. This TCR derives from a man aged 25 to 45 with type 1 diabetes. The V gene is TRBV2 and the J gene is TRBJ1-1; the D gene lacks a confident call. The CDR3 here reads CASNGLLGGTEAFF. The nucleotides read TGTGCCAGCAACGGACTTCTCGGCGGGACTGAAGCTTTCTTT. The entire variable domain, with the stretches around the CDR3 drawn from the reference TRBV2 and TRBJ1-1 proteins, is EPEVTQTPSHQVTQMGQEVILRCVPISNHLYFYWYRQILGQKVEFLVSFYNNEISEKSEIFDDQFSVERPDGSNFTLKIRSTKLEDSAMYFCASNGLLGGTEAFFGQGTRLTVV.